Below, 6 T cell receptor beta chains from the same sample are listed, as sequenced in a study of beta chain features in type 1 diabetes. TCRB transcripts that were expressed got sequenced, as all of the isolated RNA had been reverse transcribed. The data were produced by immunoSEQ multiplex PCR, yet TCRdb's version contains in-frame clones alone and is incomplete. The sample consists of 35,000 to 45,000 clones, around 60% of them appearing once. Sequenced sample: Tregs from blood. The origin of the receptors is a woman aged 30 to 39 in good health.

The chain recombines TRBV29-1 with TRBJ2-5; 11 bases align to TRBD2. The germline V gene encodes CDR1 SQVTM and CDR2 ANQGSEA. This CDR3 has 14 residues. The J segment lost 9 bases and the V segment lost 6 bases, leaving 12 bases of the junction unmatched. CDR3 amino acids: CSVPGTSGSDAQYF. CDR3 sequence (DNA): TGCAGCGTCCCCGGGACTAGCGGATCCGACGCCCAGTACTTC. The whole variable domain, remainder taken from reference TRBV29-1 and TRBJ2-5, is SAVISQKPSRDICQRGTSLTIQCQVDSQVTMMFWYRQQPGQSLTLIATANQGSEATYESGFVIDKFPISRPNLTFSTLTVSNMSPEDSSIYLCSVPGTSGSDAQYFGPGTRLLVL.

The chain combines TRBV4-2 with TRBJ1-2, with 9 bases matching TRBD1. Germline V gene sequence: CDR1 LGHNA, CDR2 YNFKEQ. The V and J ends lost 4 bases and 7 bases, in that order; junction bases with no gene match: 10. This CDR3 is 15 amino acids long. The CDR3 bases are TGTGCCAGCAGCCCAACAGGGGGCAAAGGCGCTGGCTACACCTTC. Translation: CASSPTGGKGAGYTF.

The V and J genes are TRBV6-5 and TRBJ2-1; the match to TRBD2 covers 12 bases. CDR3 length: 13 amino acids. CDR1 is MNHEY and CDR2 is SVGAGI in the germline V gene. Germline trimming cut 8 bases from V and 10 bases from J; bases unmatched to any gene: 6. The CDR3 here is CASRLAGVREQFF. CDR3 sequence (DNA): TGTGCCAGCCGACTAGCGGGAGTTCGGGAGCAGTTCTTC.

The CDR3 DNA follows: TGCGCCAGCAGCCAAGATAGCAGATCCTACAATGAGCAGTTCTTC. It translates to CASSQDSRSYNEQFF. The rearrangement uses TRBV4-3 and TRBJ2-1, with D uncertain. The CDR3 is 15 amino acids. Germline assignment: CDR1 LGHNA and CDR2 YSLEER. V was trimmed by 0 bases and J by 1 base, leaving 7 bases between them.

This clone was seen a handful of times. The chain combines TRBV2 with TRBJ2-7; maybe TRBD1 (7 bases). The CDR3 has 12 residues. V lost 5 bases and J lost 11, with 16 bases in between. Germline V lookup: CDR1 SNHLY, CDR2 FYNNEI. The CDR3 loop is CASSLRQGEEYF. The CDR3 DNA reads TGTGCCAGCAGTCTCCGCCAGGGGGAGGAGTACTTC.

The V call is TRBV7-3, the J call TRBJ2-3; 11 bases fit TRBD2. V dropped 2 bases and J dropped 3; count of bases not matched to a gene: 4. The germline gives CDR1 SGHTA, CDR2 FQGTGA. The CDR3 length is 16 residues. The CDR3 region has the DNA TGTGCCAGCAGCTTAGGGGGGACTAGCGGAACAGATACGCAGTATTTT. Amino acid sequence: CASSLGGTSGTDTQYF.